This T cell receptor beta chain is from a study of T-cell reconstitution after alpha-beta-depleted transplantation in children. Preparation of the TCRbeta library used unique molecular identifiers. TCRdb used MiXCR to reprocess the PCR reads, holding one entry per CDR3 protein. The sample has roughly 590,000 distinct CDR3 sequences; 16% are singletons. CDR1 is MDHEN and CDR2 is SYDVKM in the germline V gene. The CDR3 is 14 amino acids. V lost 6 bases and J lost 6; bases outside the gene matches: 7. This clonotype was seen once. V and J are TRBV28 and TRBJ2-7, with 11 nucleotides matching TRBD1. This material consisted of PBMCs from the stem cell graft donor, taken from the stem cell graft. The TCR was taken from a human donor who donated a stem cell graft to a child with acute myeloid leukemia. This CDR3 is CASRSGQGDLEQYV. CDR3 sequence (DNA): TGTGCCAGCAGATCGGGACAGGGGGACCTCGAGCAGTACGTC.